This T cell receptor beta chain was sequenced for a study of follicular helper T cells after annual influenza vaccination. Study-level points and caveats: ICOS+CD38+ cTfh clonality change tracked circulating plasmablast frequency change. Day 7 ICOS+CD38+ clones were most often found later in ICOS-CD38- cTfh cells.

This clone was picked up one time. Its antigen is unknown. Survey level resolution was used for TCRB sequencing. The data were produced by immunoSEQ multiplex PCR, yet TCRdb's version contains in-frame clones alone and is incomplete. This table holds 7,500 to 10,000 clones, 80% to 90% found once. Indicated time point: 2014-2015 season, 7 days after vaccination. Sorted cTfh were non-naive CD4+CXCR5+PD-1+, either ICOS+CD38+ or ICOS-CD38-. The clonotype comes from an adult who received the influenza vaccine. Sample: CXCR5+ CD38- circulating T follicular helper cells from blood, taken 7 days after influenza vaccination. The subset denotes: circulating Tfh, non-naive CD4+CXCR5+PD-1+ (ICOS+CD38+ or ICOS-CD38-).

DNA for the CDR3: TGTGCCTGGAGTACAAAACGTAGGACAGTCTCCGGGTCACCCCTCCACTTT. It yields the protein CAWSTKRRTVSGSPLHF. This chain links TRBV30 with TRBJ1-6, with D possibly being TRBD1 (6 bases). Germline CDR1 reads GTSNPN; CDR2 reads SVGIG (reference sequence). The CDR3 sequence is 17 residues long. Trimming pared 2 bases from V and 10 bases from J, leaving 24 bases between.